This T cell receptor beta chain was recovered during a study of blood T cell repertoires in COVID-19. V gave up 2 bases and J gave up 8 bases, with 18 bases separating them. CDR1 is KGHSH and CDR2 is LQKENI in the germline V gene. This CDR3 has 15 amino acids. The data were produced by immunoSEQ multiplex PCR, yet TCRdb's version contains in-frame clones alone and is incomplete. Of around 300,000 clones in the sample, roughly 90% were seen once. The specimen sequenced was PBMCs or T cells enriched from blood (not recorded which). The chain links TRBV18 to TRBJ1-2; a weak D match, TRBD1 (5 bases). The TCR comes from a woman younger than 35 with acute COVID-19. The CDR3 spells CASSPGGTPAYGYTF. CDR3 bases: TGTGCCAGCTCACCAGGAGGGACCCCAGCTTACGGCTACACCTTC.